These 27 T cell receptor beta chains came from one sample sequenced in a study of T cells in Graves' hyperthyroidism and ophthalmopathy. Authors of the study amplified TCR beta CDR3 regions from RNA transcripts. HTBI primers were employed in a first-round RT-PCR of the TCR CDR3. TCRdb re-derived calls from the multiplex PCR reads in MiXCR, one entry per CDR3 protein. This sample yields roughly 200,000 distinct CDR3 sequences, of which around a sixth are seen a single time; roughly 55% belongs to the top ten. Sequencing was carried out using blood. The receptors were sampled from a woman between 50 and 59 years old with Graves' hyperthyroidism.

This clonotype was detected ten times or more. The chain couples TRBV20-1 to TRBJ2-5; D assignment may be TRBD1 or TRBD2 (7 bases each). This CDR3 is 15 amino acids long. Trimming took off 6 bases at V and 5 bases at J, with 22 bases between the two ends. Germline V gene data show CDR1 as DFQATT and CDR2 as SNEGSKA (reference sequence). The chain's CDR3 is CSAKGAGVFAETQYF. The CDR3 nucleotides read TGCAGTGCCAAGGGGGCGGGAGTGTTCGCGGAGACCCAGTACTTC.

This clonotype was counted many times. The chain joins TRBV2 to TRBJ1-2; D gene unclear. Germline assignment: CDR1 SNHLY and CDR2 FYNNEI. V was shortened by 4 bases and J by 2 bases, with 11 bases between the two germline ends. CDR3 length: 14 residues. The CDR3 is CASSAQKGNYGYTF. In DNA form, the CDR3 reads TGTGCCAGCAGTGCTCAAAAGGGAAACTATGGCTACACCTTC.

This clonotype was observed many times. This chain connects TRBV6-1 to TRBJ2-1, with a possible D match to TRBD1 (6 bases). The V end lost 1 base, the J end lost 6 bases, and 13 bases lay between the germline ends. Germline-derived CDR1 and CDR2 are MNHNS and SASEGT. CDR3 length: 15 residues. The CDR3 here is CASSEGQGFINEQFF. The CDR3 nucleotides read TGTGCCAGCAGTGAAGGTCAGGGGTTCATCAATGAGCAGTTCTTC.

The CDR3 sequence is CASSQLAGFSYNEQFF. CDR3 coding DNA: TGCGCCAGCAGTCAATTAGCGGGATTCTCTTACAATGAGCAGTTCTTC. The chain combines TRBV10-1 with TRBJ2-1; 8 bases are shared with TRBD2. Germline V gene data show CDR1 as WNHNN and CDR2 as SYGVQD (reference sequence). This CDR3 spans 16 amino acids. With 5 bases clipped from V and 4 bases from J, the junction kept 10 bases outside the gene matches.

The CDR3 DNA reads TGCGCCAGCAGCCAGGGACTAGCGGACCAAGAGACCCAGTACTTC. Translated, it gives CASSQGLADQETQYF. The chain recombines TRBV4-3 with TRBJ2-5; 11 bases are shared with TRBD2. The CDR3 length is 15 residues. Germline V CDR1 and CDR2: LGHNA, YSLEER. The ends lost 3 bases at V and 0 bases at J; junction bases unmatched: 0.

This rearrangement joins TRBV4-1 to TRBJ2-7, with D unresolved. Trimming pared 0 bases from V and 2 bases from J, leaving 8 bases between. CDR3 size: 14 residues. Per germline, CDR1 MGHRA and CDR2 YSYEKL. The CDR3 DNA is TGCGCCAGCAGCCAAGATAGAGCCACCTACGAGCAGTACTTC. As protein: CASSQDRATYEQYF.

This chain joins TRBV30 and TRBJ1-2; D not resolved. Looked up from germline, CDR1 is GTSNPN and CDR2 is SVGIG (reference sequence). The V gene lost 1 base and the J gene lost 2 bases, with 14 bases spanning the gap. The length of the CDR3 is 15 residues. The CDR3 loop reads CAWSARMRGNYGYTF. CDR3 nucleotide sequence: TGTGCCTGGAGTGCACGAATGAGAGGAAACTATGGCTACACCTTC.

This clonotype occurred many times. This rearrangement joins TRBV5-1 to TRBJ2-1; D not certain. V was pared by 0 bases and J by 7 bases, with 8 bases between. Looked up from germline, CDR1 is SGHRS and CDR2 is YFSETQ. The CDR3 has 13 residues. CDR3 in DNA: TGCGCCAGCAGCTTGGCGCCGGCTAATGAGCAGTTCTTC. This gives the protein CASSLAPANEQFF.

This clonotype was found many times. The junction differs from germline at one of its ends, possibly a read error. In DNA, the CDR3 is TGTGTCACCAGTGATACCAGCGGGAGGTCCTACAATGAGCAGTTCTTC. The encoded protein is CVTSDTSGRSYNEQFF. V usage is TRBV24-1 and J usage is TRBJ2-1; 9 positions match TRBD2. There are 16 residues in the CDR3. Germline values: CDR1 KGHDR, CDR2 SFDVKD.

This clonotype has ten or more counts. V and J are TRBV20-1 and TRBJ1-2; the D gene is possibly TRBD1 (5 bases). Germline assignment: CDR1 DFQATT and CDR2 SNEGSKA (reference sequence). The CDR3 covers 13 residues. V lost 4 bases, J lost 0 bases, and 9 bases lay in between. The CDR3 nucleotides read TGCAGTGCTAATGACAGAACTAACTATGGCTACACCTTC. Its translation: CSANDRTNYGYTF.

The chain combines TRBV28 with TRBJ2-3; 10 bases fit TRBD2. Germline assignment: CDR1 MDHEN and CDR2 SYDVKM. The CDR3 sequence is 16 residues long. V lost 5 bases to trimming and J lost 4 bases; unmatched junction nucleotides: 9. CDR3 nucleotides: TGTGCCAGCAGTCGAATAGCGGGAGGTGACGCAGATACGCAGTATTTT. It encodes CASSRIAGGDADTQYF.

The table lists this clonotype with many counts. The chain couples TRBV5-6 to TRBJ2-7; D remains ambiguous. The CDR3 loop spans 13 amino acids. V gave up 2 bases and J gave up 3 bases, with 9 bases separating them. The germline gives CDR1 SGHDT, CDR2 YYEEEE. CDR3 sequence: CASSLGSYYEQYF. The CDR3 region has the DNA TGTGCCAGCAGCTTAGGCAGCTACTACGAGCAGTACTTC.

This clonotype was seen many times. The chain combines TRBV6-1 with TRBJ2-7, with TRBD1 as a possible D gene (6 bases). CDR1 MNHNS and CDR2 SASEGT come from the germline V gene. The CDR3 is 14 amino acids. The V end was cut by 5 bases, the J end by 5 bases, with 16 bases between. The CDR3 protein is CASSPRDIRHEQYF. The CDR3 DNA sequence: TGTGCCAGCAGTCCCCGGGACATCCGGCACGAGCAGTACTTC.

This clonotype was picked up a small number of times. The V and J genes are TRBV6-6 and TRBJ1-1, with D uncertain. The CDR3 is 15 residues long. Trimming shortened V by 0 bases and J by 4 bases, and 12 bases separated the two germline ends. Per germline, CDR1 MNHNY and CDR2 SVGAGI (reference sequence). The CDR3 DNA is TGTGCCAGCAGTTACTCCGAGACATTCTTCACTGAAGCTTTCTTT. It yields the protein CASSYSETFFTEAFF.

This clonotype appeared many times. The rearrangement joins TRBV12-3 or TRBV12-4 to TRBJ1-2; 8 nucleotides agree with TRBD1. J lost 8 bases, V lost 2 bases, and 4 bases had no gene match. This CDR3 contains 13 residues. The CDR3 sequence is CASSLSGGDGYTF. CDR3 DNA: TGTGCCAGCAGTTTATCAGGGGGCGACGGCTACACCTTC.

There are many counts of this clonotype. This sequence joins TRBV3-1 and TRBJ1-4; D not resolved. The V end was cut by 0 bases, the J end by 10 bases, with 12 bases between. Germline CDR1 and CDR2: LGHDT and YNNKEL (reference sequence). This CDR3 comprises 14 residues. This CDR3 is CASSQDLGGVKLFF. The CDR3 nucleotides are TGTGCCAGCAGCCAAGATCTAGGCGGGGTAAAACTGTTTTTT.

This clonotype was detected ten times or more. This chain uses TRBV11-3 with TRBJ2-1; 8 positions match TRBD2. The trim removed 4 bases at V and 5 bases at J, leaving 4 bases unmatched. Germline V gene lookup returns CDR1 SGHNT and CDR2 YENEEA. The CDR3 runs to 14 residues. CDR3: CASSSGGGHNEQFF. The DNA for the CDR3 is TGTGCCAGCAGCTCAGGCGGGGGGCACAATGAGCAGTTCTTC.

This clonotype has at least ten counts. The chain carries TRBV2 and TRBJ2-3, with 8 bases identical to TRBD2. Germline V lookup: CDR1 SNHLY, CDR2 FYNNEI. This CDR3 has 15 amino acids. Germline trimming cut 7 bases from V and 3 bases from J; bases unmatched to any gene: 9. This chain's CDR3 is CASKTSGLNTDTQYF. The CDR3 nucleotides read TGTGCCAGCAAAACTAGCGGTCTGAATACAGATACGCAGTATTTT.

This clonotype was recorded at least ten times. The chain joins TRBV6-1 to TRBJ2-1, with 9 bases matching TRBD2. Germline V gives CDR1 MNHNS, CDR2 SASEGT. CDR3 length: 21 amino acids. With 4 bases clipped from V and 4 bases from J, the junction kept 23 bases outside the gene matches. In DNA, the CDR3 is TGTGCCAGCAGTGCAACCATATTTGTGGCGGGAGGGCCTTTGGTTTACAATGAGCAGTTCTTC. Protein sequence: CASSATIFVAGGPLVYNEQFF.

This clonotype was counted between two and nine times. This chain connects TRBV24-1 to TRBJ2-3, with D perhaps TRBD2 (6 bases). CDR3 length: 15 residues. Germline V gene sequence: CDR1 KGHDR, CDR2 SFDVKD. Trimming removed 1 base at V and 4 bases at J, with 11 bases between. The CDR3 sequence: CATSDFLTGADTQYF. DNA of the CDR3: TGTGCCACCAGTGATTTTCTTACGGGGGCAGATACGCAGTATTTT.

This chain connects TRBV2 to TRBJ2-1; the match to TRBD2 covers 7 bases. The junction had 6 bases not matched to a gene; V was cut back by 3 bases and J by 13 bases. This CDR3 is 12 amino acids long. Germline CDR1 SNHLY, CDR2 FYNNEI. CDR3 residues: CASSESGRDQFF. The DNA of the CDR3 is TGTGCCAGCAGTGAGTCGGGGAGGGATCAGTTCTTC.

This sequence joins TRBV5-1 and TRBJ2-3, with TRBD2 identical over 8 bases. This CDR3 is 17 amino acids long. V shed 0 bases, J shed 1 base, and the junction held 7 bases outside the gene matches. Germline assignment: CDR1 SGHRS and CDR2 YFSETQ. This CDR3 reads CASSLAGGVRGTDTQYF. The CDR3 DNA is TGCGCCAGCAGCTTGGCCGGGGGGGTCCGCGGCACAGATACGCAGTATTTT.

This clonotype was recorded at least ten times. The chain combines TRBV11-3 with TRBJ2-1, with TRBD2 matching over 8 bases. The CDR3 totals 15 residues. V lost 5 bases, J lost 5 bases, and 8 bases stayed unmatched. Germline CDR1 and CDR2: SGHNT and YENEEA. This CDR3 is CASSELAEGHNEQFF. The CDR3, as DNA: TGTGCCAGCAGCGAACTAGCGGAGGGACACAATGAGCAGTTCTTC.

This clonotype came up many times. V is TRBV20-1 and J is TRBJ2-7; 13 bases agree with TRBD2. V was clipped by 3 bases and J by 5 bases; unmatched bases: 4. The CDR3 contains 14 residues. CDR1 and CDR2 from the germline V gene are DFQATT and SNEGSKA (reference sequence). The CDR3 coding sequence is TGCAGTGCTAGCGGGACTAGCGGGATCCACGAGCAGTACTTC. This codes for CSASGTSGIHEQYF.

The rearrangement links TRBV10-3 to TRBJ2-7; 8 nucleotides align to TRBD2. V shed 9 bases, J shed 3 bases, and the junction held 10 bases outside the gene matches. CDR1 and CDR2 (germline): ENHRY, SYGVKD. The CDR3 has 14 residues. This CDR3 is CAIRVGAGGYEQYF. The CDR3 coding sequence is TGTGCCATTCGGGTAGGGGCGGGAGGCTACGAGCAGTACTTC.

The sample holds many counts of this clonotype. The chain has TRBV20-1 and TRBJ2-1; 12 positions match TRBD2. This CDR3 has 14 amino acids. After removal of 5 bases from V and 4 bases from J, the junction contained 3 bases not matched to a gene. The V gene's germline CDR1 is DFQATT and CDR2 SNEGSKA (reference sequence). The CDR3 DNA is TGCAGTGCTTCCGGACTAGCGGGATACAATGAGCAGTTCTTC. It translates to CSASGLAGYNEQFF.

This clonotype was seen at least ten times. The CDR3 reads CASRDGLHDTQYF. CDR3 sequence (DNA): TGTGCCAGCCGGGACGGACTCCATGATACGCAGTATTTT. The rearrangement joins TRBV28 to TRBJ2-3; TRBD1 or TRBD2 may be the D gene (5 bases each). V shed 8 bases and J shed 6 bases, with 15 bases lying between them. In germline, CDR1 is MDHEN, CDR2 SYDVKM. This CDR3 is 13 amino acids long.